This note documents a single T cell receptor (beta chain) sequence. These data are taken from a study of blood T cell repertoires in COVID-19. The overall study: Acute and convalescent COVID-19 samples came from the United States, Italy and Spain. T cells, B-cell-depleted T cells, or PBMCs supplied cDNA or gDNA.

Authors' processing steps: Reference gene primer amplification in the assay estimated nucleated cell counts. Data came from immunoSEQ multiplex PCR; TCRdb stores just in-frame clones and leaves some out. The V and J calls and clone size are taken from that table; D and trimming were inferred from the DNA. The sample lists 160,000 or so clones; more than 75% were seen once. V was trimmed by 11 bases and J by 4 bases, leaving 15 bases between them. Germline V gene data show CDR1 as SNHLY and CDR2 as FYNNEI. The CDR3 loop spans 13 amino acids. Resolution of symptoms, clearance, or two negative PCRs was present in recovered Cohort 3 donors.

The sequencing sample was made of PBMCs or T cells enriched from blood (not recorded which). The rearrangement uses TRBV2 and TRBJ1-5; D is undetermined. This receptor was taken from a man aged 40-55 years who had recovered from COVID-19. CDR3 amino acids: CAGGYGGNQPQHF. The CDR3 DNA is TGTGCCGGAGGCTACGGAGGTAATCAGCCCCAGCATTTT.